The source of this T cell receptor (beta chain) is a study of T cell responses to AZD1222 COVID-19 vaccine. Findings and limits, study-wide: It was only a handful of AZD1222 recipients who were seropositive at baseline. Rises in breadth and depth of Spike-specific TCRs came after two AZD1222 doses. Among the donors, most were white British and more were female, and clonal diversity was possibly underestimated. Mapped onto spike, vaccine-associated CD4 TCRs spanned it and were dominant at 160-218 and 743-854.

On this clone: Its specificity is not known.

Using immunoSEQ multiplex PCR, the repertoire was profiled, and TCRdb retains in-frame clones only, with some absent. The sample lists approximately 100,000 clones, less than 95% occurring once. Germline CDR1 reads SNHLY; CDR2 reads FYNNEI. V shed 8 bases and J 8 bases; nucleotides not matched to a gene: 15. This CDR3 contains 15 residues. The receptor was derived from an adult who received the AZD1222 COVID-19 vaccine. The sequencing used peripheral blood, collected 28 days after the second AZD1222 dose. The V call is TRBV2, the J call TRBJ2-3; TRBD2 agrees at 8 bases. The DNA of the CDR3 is TGTGCCAGCGCAGCGGGGGCTGAACGAGGGGCTACGCAGTATTTT. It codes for CASAAGAERGATQYF.